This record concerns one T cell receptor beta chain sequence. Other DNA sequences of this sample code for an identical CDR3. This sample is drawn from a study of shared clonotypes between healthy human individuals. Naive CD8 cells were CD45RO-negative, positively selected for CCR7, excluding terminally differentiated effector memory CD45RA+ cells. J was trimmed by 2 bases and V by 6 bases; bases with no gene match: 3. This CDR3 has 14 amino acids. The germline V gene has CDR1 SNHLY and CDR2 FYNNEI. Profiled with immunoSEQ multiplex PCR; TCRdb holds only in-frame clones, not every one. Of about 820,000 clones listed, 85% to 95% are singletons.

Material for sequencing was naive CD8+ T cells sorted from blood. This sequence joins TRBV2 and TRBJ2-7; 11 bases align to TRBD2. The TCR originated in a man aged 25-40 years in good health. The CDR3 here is CASSGTSGTYEQYF. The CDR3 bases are TGTGCCAGCAGCGGGACTAGCGGAACCTACGAGCAGTACTTC.